The 13 T cell receptor beta chains below all came from one sample that was sequenced in a study of response to subunit inactivated influenza vaccine. Each CDR3 protein is one row after TCRdb ran MiXCR on the RT-PCR reads. The table includes hundreds of thousands of distinct CDR3 sequences, about 15% detected once. Sequenced here: PBMCs from blood, sampled 14 days before vaccination. The receptor source for this set is a man between 45 and 60 years old who received an inactivated influenza vaccine.

J is TRBJ1-1 and V is TRBV7-2, with TRBD1 matching over 7 bases. J was trimmed by 0 bases and V by 1 base; bases with no gene match: 8. CDR1 is SGHTA and CDR2 is FQGNSA in the germline V gene. The CDR3 extends over 17 amino acids. CDR3 DNA sequence: TGTGCCAGCAGCTTAGGTTCCCGTAGGGGGCTGAACACTGAAGCTTTCTTT. Amino acid sequence: CASSLGSRRGLNTEAFF. Looking up the rest from reference TRBV7-2 and TRBJ1-1 gives the full variable domain: GAGVSQSPSNKVTEKGKDVELRCDPISGHTALYWYRQSLGQGLEFLIYFQGNSAPDKSGLPSDRFSAERTGGSVSTLTIQRTQQEDSAVYLCASSLGSRRGLNTEAFFGQGTRLTVV.

This clonotype was detected a few times. The chain combines TRBV5-1 with TRBJ2-1; possibly TRBD2 for D (5 bases). Germline V lookup: CDR1 SGHRS, CDR2 YFSETQ. V lost 4 bases and J lost 8, with 22 bases in between. The CDR3 runs to 16 residues. This CDR3 reads CASSRSSTLFGDEQFF. CDR3 DNA sequence: TGCGCCAGCAGCAGATCTAGCACCCTCTTTGGGGATGAGCAGTTCTTC.

This clonotype appeared a few times. The chain has TRBV11-2 and TRBJ1-5, with TRBD1 as a possible D gene (6 bases). Deletions cut 5 bases from V and 7 bases from J, with 12 bases between. This CDR3 region has 13 residues. Looked up from germline, CDR1 is SGHAT and CDR2 is FQNNGV. The chain's CDR3 is CASSAQGGQPQHF. In DNA, the CDR3 is TGTGCCAGCAGCGCACAGGGTGGCCAGCCCCAGCATTTT.

This chain connects TRBV6-5 to TRBJ2-2, with 12 bases fitting TRBD1. The V gene's germline CDR1 is MNHEY and CDR2 SVGAGI. V lost 0 bases to trimming and J lost 1 base; unmatched junction nucleotides: 6. There are 19 residues in the CDR3. The CDR3 region has the DNA TGTGCCAGCAGTTACTCCGGGACAGGGGGCAGCCTGAACACCGGGGAGCTGTTTTTT. Encoded protein: CASSYSGTGGSLNTGELFF.

This clonotype was found a few times. CDR3 sequence reads: CASSPDYNSPLHF. CDR3 DNA sequence: TGTGCCAGCAGTCCCGACTATAATTCACCCCTCCACTTT. The rearrangement links TRBV3-1 to TRBJ1-6; D is undetermined. The germline V gene encodes CDR1 LGHDT and CDR2 YNNKEL (reference sequence). Trimming shortened V by 6 bases and J by 3 bases, and 6 bases separated the two germline ends. The CDR3 is 13 amino acids.

The chain is built from TRBV29-1 and TRBJ2-7, with TRBD2 matching 8 bases. The CDR3 contains 13 residues. Germline V CDR1 and CDR2: SQVTM, ANQGSEA. Germline trimming cut 0 bases from V and 4 bases from J; bases unmatched to any gene: 2. CDR3 loop: CSVEEREAYEQYF. The CDR3 nucleotides read TGCAGCGTTGAAGAGCGGGAGGCTTACGAGCAGTACTTC.

This clonotype was seen only a few times. The rearrangement joins TRBV20-1 to TRBJ2-1; 7 nucleotides align to TRBD2. V was pared by 4 bases and J by 10 bases, with 10 bases of the junction left unmatched. This CDR3 is 13 amino acids long. In germline, CDR1 is DFQATT, CDR2 SNEGSKA (reference sequence). CDR3 in amino acids: CSATGGGFTEQFF. DNA for the CDR3: TGCAGTGCTACGGGGGGAGGCTTCACCGAGCAGTTCTTC.

This clonotype was seen more than once but under ten times. V usage is TRBV4-3 and J usage is TRBJ2-2; 9 bases are shared with TRBD1. With V trimmed by 1 base and J by 4 bases, 7 bases remained unmatched. Per the germline V gene, CDR1 is LGHNA and CDR2 is YSLEER. This CDR3 is 17 amino acids long. The CDR3 loop reads CASSQGGTGSTTGELFF. The CDR3 DNA sequence: TGCGCCAGCAGCCAAGGGGGGACAGGGTCAACCACCGGGGAGCTGTTTTTT.

The chain employs TRBV7-6 and TRBJ2-7, with D perhaps matching TRBD2 (5 bases). This CDR3 is built from 15 residues. The V end was cut by 5 bases, the J end by 3 bases, with 17 bases between. CDR1 is SGHVS, CDR2 FNYEAQ, per germline. The chain's CDR3 is CASSRGPLSGYEQYF. The CDR3 region has the DNA TGTGCCAGCAGCCGAGGGCCTCTATCGGGCTACGAGCAGTACTTC.

This clonotype was detected many times. This CDR3 reads CASSSLAGSYNEQFF. DNA of the CDR3: TGTGCCAGCAGCTCCCTAGCGGGTTCCTACAATGAGCAGTTCTTC. The V gene is TRBV5-5, the J gene TRBJ2-1; 8 bases align to TRBD2. The V gene's germline CDR1 is SGHKS and CDR2 YYEKEE (reference sequence). The length of the CDR3 is 15 residues. Trimming took 3 bases from V and 1 from J; bases not matched to a gene: 3. Full variable domain (outside the CDR3, taken from reference TRBV5-5 and TRBJ2-1): DAGVTQSPTHLIKTRGQQVTLRCSPISGHKSVSWYQQVLGQGPQFIFQYYEKEERGRGNFPDRFSARQFPNYSSELNVNALLLGDSALYLCASSSLAGSYNEQFFGPGTRLTVL.

A word on this clonotype: At one of its ends the junction is not consistent with the germline gene, which may arise from a read error. V is TRBV7-9 and J is TRBJ2-1; no firm D call. The V gene's germline CDR1 is SEHNR and CDR2 FQNEAQ (reference sequence). This CDR3 is 16 amino acids long. This CDR3 reads CARSLESWGSYNEQFF. CDR3 coding DNA: TGTGCCAGAAGCTTAGAGTCCTGGGGATCCTACAATGAGCAGTTCTTC.

This clonotype was detected only a few times. The rearrangement uses TRBV12-3 or TRBV12-4 and TRBJ2-4; D is possibly TRBD1 (5 bases). The V and J ends lost 1 base and 1 base respectively, with 11 bases between them. The CDR3 spans 16 residues. The CDR3 DNA is TGTGCCAGCAGTTTAGAGGGGATTCTGGCCAAAAACATTCAGTACTTC. The encoded protein is CASSLEGILAKNIQYF.

The genes are TRBV20-1 and TRBJ2-5; D not resolved. The germline V gene has CDR1 DFQATT and CDR2 SNEGSKA (reference sequence). CDR3 size: 12 residues. Trimming took 6 bases from V and 3 from J, leaving 11 bases between them. The CDR3 protein is CSAPDQKETQYF. CDR3 bases: TGCAGTGCCCCGGACCAGAAAGAGACCCAGTACTTC.